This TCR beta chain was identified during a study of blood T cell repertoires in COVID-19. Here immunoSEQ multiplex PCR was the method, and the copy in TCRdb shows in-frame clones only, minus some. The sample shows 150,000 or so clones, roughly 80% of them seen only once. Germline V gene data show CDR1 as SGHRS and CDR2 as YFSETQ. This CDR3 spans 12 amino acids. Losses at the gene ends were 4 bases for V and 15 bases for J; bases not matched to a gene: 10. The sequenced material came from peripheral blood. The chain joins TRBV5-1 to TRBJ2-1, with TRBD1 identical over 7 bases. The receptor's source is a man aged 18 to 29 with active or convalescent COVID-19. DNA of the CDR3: TGCGCCAGCAGCCCACGTGGACAGGTAGGGTTCTTC. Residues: CASSPRGQVGFF.